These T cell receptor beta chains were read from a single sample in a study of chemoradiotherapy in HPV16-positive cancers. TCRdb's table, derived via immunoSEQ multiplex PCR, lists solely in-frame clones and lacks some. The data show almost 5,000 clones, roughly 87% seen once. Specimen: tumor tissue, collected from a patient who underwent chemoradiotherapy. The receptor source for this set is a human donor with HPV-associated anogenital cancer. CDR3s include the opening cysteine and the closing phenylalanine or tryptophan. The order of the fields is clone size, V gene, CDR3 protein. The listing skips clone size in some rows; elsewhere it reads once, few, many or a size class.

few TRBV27 CATIPKHDSILPYF
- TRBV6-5 CASSRRSGGTDTQYF
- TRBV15 CATSGGTGVGYTF
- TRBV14 CASSQEGRWGRDTEAFF
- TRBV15 CATSRDGVLAKANVLTF
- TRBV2 CATRLTQGTYEQYF
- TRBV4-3 CASSQATTPGSSGANVLTF
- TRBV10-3 CAISGDRGLGSNQPQHF
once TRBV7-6 CASSSAGGRNEQFF
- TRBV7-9 CASSPAPQLEAFF
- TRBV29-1 CSVEGEGLYEQYF
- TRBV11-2 CASSLRPNYGYTF
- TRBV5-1 CASSTGEKLFF
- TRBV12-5 CASGLGRDEAFF
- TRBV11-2 CASSDRSGTTAYEQYF